The 19 T cell receptor beta chains reported below all come from one sample, sequenced in a study of blood T cell repertoires in COVID-19. Produced via immunoSEQ multiplex PCR; TCRdb's table is partial and in-frame only. The sample lists approximately 190,000 clones, about 82% occurring once. Sequenced input: peripheral blood. The receptors derive from a woman aged 25 to 39 with acute or convalescent COVID-19.

The rearrangement links TRBV30 to TRBJ1-5, with D possibly matching TRBD1 (5 bases). CDR1 is GTSNPN, CDR2 SVGIG, per germline (reference sequence). The V end was cut by 0 bases, the J end by 5 bases, with 8 bases between. CDR3 size: 13 residues. CDR3: CAWSVGEDQPQHF. The CDR3 nucleotides are TGTGCCTGGAGTGTAGGGGAAGATCAGCCCCAGCATTTT.

V usage is TRBV24-1 and J usage is TRBJ2-7; 7 bases are a match to TRBD1. The V gene end was trimmed by 6 bases and the J gene end by 6 bases; junction bases not matched to a gene: 10. This CDR3 has 14 residues. Germline V gives CDR1 KGHDR, CDR2 SFDVKD. CDR3 region: CATSLSDREVEQYF. The CDR3 DNA follows: TGTGCCACCAGTTTGAGTGACAGGGAAGTCGAGCAGTACTTC.

A single count supports this clone. The chain uses TRBV5-6 and TRBJ2-1; D call uncertain. Trimming stripped 3 bases from V and 7 bases from J, with 8 bases between. In germline, CDR1 is SGHDT, CDR2 YYEEEE. This CDR3 comprises 12 residues. The CDR3 nucleotides read TGTGCCAGCAGCTCCGATGCGAATGAGCAGTTCTTC. It translates to CASSSDANEQFF.

This clone has a handful of counts. CDR3 residues: CASSVVRALGGEKLFF. In DNA form, the CDR3 reads TGTGCCAGCAGCGTAGTCAGGGCATTGGGGGGTGAAAAACTGTTTTTT. The V and J genes are TRBV9 and TRBJ1-4, with D possibly TRBD1 on 5 matching bases. Germline CDR1 and CDR2: SGDLS and YYNGEE. CDR3 length: 16 amino acids. Between the trimmed V and J ends, which lost 0 bases and 7 bases, there was a span of 16 bases.

The chain employs TRBV27 and TRBJ1-4; 7 bases are shared with TRBD1. Trimming cost V 6 bases and J 4 bases; bases outside gene matches: 5. The V gene's germline CDR1 is MNHEY and CDR2 SMNVEV (reference sequence). CDR3 length: 14 amino acids. CDR3 in DNA: TGTGCCAGCAGCGGGACAGTATTTAATGAAAAACTGTTTTTT. Translated, it gives CASSGTVFNEKLFF.

The chain joins TRBV28 to TRBJ2-2; TRBD1 matches 9 bases. V lost 3 bases, J lost 4 bases, and 15 bases stayed unmatched. CDR1 is MDHEN, CDR2 SYDVKM, per germline. The CDR3 covers 19 residues. The DNA for the CDR3 is TGTGCCAGCAGTTTCGACGGCCGGGGAGGGACAGGGAGCACCGGGGAGCTGTTTTTT. Translated: CASSFDGRGGTGSTGELFF.

The chain recombines TRBV7-8 with TRBJ2-1, with TRBD2 identical over 7 bases. Germline V gives CDR1 SGHVS, CDR2 FQNEAQ. J was trimmed by 9 bases and V by 0 bases; bases with no gene match: 5. The CDR3 runs to 14 residues. CDR3 residues: CASSLASGGSEQFF. The CDR3, as DNA: TGTGCCAGCAGCTTAGCATCCGGGGGGAGTGAGCAGTTCTTC. Variable domain in full (rest from reference TRBV7-8 and TRBJ2-1): GAGVSQSPRYKVAKRGQDVALRCDPISGHVSLFWYQQALGQGPEFLTYFQNEAQLDKSGLPSDRFFAERPEGSVSTLKIQRTQQEDSAVYLCASSLASGGSEQFFGPGTRLTVL.

This chain connects TRBV27 to TRBJ1-2; TRBD1 aligns across 10 bases. With 7 bases clipped from V and 8 bases from J, the junction kept 7 bases outside the gene matches. Germline V gene sequence: CDR1 MNHEY, CDR2 SMNVEV (reference sequence). This CDR3 region has 13 residues. The CDR3 here is CASTTGTGDGYTF. The CDR3 DNA reads TGTGCCAGCACCACCGGGACAGGGGACGGCTACACCTTC.

CDR3 in DNA: TGTGCCAGCAGCTACCGGACAGGGGAACCTTCTGGGGCCAACGTCCTGACTTTC. Its protein is CASSYRTGEPSGANVLTF. This sequence joins TRBV7-2 and TRBJ2-6; 9 bases fit TRBD1. J was trimmed by 1 base and V by 4 bases; bases with no gene match: 8. The CDR3 spans 18 residues. Germline V gives CDR1 SGHTA, CDR2 FQGNSA.

V and J are TRBV5-1 and TRBJ2-7; no clear D gene. CDR1 and CDR2 from the germline V gene are SGHRS and YFSETQ. V dropped 3 bases and J dropped 2 bases, with 9 bases sitting between them. This CDR3 is 13 amino acids long. CDR3 nucleotide sequence: TGCGCCAGCAGCTCGTCGTCTGCCTACGAGCAGTACTTC. Its protein is CASSSSSAYEQYF.

This sequence joins TRBV7-9 and TRBJ2-5, with D tentatively TRBD1 (6 bases). The length of the CDR3 is 15 residues. The V end lost 5 bases, the J end lost 4 bases, and 17 bases lay between the germline ends. Germline V gene sequence: CDR1 SEHNR, CDR2 FQNEAQ (reference sequence). In DNA form, the CDR3 reads TGTGCCAGCAGCACCTACCTAGGGGGTGTAGAGACCCAGTACTTC. Encoded protein: CASSTYLGGVETQYF.

The chain is built from TRBV28 and TRBJ2-7, with 8 nucleotides matching TRBD2. The trim removed 7 bases at V and 2 bases at J, leaving 16 bases unmatched. Germline V gene sequence: CDR1 MDHEN, CDR2 SYDVKM. There are 17 residues in the CDR3. As DNA, the CDR3 is TGTGCCAGCACCTCCTCCGGGAGGGCGCATGAGCCCTACGAGCAGTACTTC. Translated: CASTSSGRAHEPYEQYF.

This chain joins TRBV12-3 or TRBV12-4 and TRBJ2-2; D gene uncertain. This CDR3 region has 13 residues. V was pared by 3 bases and J by 3 bases, with 5 bases between. CDR3 nucleotides: TGTGCCAGCAGTTTGAGAGACACCGGGGAGCTGTTTTTT. This encodes CASSLRDTGELFF.

This clone occurred once. J is TRBJ2-5 and V is TRBV7-9, with D maybe TRBD1 (5 bases). This CDR3 is built from 12 residues. The germline CDR1 and CDR2 sequences are SEHNR and FQNEAQ (reference sequence). V shed 5 bases and J shed 5 bases, with 9 bases lying between them. CDR3 nucleotides: TGTGCCAGCAGCCCTAGGGGTGAGACCCAGTACTTC. This sequence encodes CASSPRGETQYF. The full variable domain, its missing parts supplied by reference TRBV7-9 and TRBJ2-5, is DTGVSQNPRHKITKRGQNVTFRCDPISEHNRLYWYRQTLGQGPEFLTYFQNEAQLEKSRLLSDRFSAERPKGSFSTLEIQRTEQGDSAMYLCASSPRGETQYFGPGTRLLVL.

This clone was seen only once. V and J are TRBV7-8 and TRBJ2-5, with 11 bases fitting TRBD2. The CDR3 covers 16 residues. Germline V gives CDR1 SGHVS, CDR2 FQNEAQ. Trimming cost V 4 bases and J 2 bases; bases outside gene matches: 6. In DNA form, the CDR3 reads TGTGCCAGCAGCTCCTTAGCGGGAGGGGGACAAGAGACCCAGTACTTC. It encodes CASSSLAGGGQETQYF. Full variable domain (rest looked up from reference TRBV7-8 and TRBJ2-5): GAGVSQSPRYKVAKRGQDVALRCDPISGHVSLFWYQQALGQGPEFLTYFQNEAQLDKSGLPSDRFFAERPEGSVSTLKIQRTQQEDSAVYLCASSSLAGGGQETQYFGPGTRLLVL.

This clone was counted between two and nine times. V usage is TRBV5-6 and J usage is TRBJ1-2; D may be TRBD1 (5 bases). Germline lookup yields CDR1 SGHDT and CDR2 YYEEEE. The CDR3 runs to 14 residues. The V end lost 6 bases, the J end lost 4 bases, and 16 bases lay between the germline ends. The CDR3 sequence: CASTRPQGFYGYTF. For the CDR3, the DNA is TGTGCCAGCACCCGCCCCCAGGGCTTCTATGGCTACACCTTC.

This clone was observed a handful of times. The chain joins TRBV30 to TRBJ1-2; 7 bases line up with TRBD1. CDR3 size: 15 residues. The ends lost 3 bases at V and 0 bases at J; junction bases unmatched: 7. The germline gives CDR1 GTSNPN, CDR2 SVGIG (reference sequence). The DNA of the CDR3 is TGTGCCTGGAGGACCCCGGGACAGACTAACTATGGCTACACCTTC. Protein sequence: CAWRTPGQTNYGYTF.

The chain uses TRBV19 and TRBJ2-7; TRBD1 agrees at 10 bases. The germline V gene encodes CDR1 LNHDA and CDR2 SQIVND (reference sequence). The CDR3 extends over 16 amino acids. The trim removed 5 bases at V and 2 bases at J, leaving 9 bases unmatched. The CDR3 bases are TGTGCCAGTAGTGGTTTACCCGGACAGGGGGCCTACGAGCAGTACTTC. This codes for CASSGLPGQGAYEQYF.

The rearrangement links TRBV6-1 to TRBJ2-5, with TRBD2 matching 14 bases. V trimming: 3 bases; J trimming: 6 bases; junction bases outside the gene matches: 9. Germline CDR1 MNHNS, CDR2 SASEGT. The CDR3 is made up of 17 amino acids. The CDR3 region has the DNA TGTGCCAGCAGTGACCCCCGACTAGCGGGAGGGCGAAAGACCCAGTACTTC. Translation: CASSDPRLAGGRKTQYF.